The 23 T cell receptor beta chains below all came from one sample that was sequenced in a study of OX40 agonist ivuxolimab in advanced cancers. Data came from immunoSEQ multiplex PCR; TCRdb stores just in-frame clones and leaves some out. Of 55,000 to 75,000 clones listed, roughly nine tenths are singletons. Sample: CD4+ or CD8+ T cells sorted from blood, taken in a trial of the OX40 agonist ivuxolimab. The receptors originated from an adult with an advanced solid tumor such as melanoma, head and neck, liver or kidney cancer.

The rearrangement joins TRBV5-1 to TRBJ2-7, with D unresolved. Germline-derived CDR1 and CDR2 are SGHRS and YFSETQ. This CDR3 region has 12 residues. Between the trimmed V and J ends, which lost 1 base and 0 bases, there was a span of 2 bases. The CDR3 DNA reads TGCGCCAGCAGCTTGAACTCCTACGAGCAGTACTTC. Its translation is CASSLNSYEQYF.

The V gene is TRBV5-1, the J gene TRBJ2-7; no firm D call. V was trimmed by 1 base and J by 5 bases, leaving 4 bases between them. This CDR3 contains 11 residues. Per the germline V gene, CDR1 is SGHRS and CDR2 is YFSETQ. CDR3 loop: CASSLSHEQYF. The DNA of the CDR3 is TGCGCCAGCAGCTTGTCCCACGAGCAGTACTTC.

The gene calls are TRBV5-6 and TRBJ2-5, with 9 bases aligning to TRBD2. Trimming at V came to 1 base and at J to 5 bases, leaving 12 bases not matched to a gene. The CDR3 covers 17 residues. Germline CDR1 SGHDT, CDR2 YYEEEE. DNA of the CDR3: TGTGCCAGCAGCTTGATTGCGGGAGGGCCCGTTGACGAGACCCAGTACTTC. Protein sequence: CASSLIAGGPVDETQYF.

The chain is built from TRBV28 and TRBJ1-3; 7 bases align to TRBD1. J was trimmed by 0 bases and V by 4 bases; bases with no gene match: 3. Germline V lookup: CDR1 MDHEN, CDR2 SYDVKM. The CDR3 is made up of 15 amino acids. The CDR3 bases are TGTGCCAGCAGTTACAGGGGCAGCTCTGGAAACACCATATATTTT. Amino acid sequence: CASSYRGSSGNTIYF.

The chain combines TRBV6-4 with TRBJ2-3; 11 bases map to TRBD2. CDR1 is MRHNA and CDR2 is SNTAGT in the germline V gene. This CDR3 comprises 15 residues. Germline trimming cut 5 bases from V and 6 bases from J; bases unmatched to any gene: 7. DNA of the CDR3: TGTGCCAGCAGTTTTGGGACTAGCGGCAGCGATACGCAGTATTTT. This sequence encodes CASSFGTSGSDTQYF.

V usage is TRBV5-1 and J usage is TRBJ2-4; no definite D call. The CDR3 length is 16 residues. Deletions cut 2 bases from V and 0 bases from J, with 12 bases between. Germline lookup yields CDR1 SGHRS and CDR2 YFSETQ. The CDR3 is CASSFGSQVAKNIQYF. Written as DNA, the CDR3 is TGCGCCAGCAGCTTTGGCAGCCAAGTAGCCAAAAACATTCAGTACTTC.

This chain joins TRBV6-4 and TRBJ2-1; TRBD1 might be the D (6 bases). This CDR3 contains 14 residues. The ends were cut back, 1 base at V and 8 bases at J, with 12 bases in the middle. Germline V gene lookup returns CDR1 MRHNA and CDR2 SNTAGT. In nucleotides, the CDR3 is TGTGCCAGCAGTGACTTAGGGGGTCCGGATGAGCAGTTCTTC. Protein product: CASSDLGGPDEQFF.

This chain links TRBV7-9 with TRBJ2-3; D is unresolved. Trimming took off 8 bases at V and 2 bases at J, with 8 bases between the two ends. Germline-derived CDR1 and CDR2 are SEHNR and FQNEAQ (reference sequence). The CDR3 is made up of 12 amino acids. Written as DNA, the CDR3 is TGTGCCAGCGGTGTCGACACAGATACGCAGTATTTT. Translated: CASGVDTDTQYF. Filled out from reference TRBV7-9 and TRBJ2-3, the complete variable domain reads DTGVSQNPRHKITKRGQNVTFRCDPISEHNRLYWYRQTLGQGPEFLTYFQNEAQLEKSRLLSDRFSAERPKGSFSTLEIQRTEQGDSAMYLCASGVDTDTQYFGPGTRLTVL.

This chain joins TRBV9 and TRBJ2-2, with D perhaps matching TRBD2 (5 bases). V was shortened by 4 bases and J by 6 bases, with 10 bases between the two germline ends. Germline V lookup: CDR1 SGDLS, CDR2 YYNGEE. This CDR3 is built from 13 residues. CDR3 amino acids: CASSPTSPGELFF. CDR3 nucleotides: TGTGCCAGCAGCCCAACTAGTCCCGGGGAGCTGTTTTTT.

V is TRBV29-1 and J is TRBJ2-1, with D possibly matching TRBD2 (6 bases). V lost 6 bases and J 10 bases, leaving 22 bases between the germline ends. The CDR3 is 14 residues long. CDR1 and CDR2 from the germline V gene are SQVTM and ANQGSEA. The CDR3 bases are TGCAGCGTCCCCTCCGGGCGAACGGGGGACGAGCAGTTCTTC. Amino acids: CSVPSGRTGDEQFF.

The chain couples TRBV4-1 to TRBJ2-1; 8 nucleotides align to TRBD2. Trimming took 4 bases from V and 2 from J; bases not matched to a gene: 7. Germline V gives CDR1 MGHRA, CDR2 YSYEKL. The CDR3 is made up of 16 amino acids. The CDR3 DNA reads TGCGCCAGCAGCCTATTAGCGGGACCTACCTACAATGAGCAGTTCTTC. It is translated as CASSLLAGPTYNEQFF.

The chain combines TRBV7-9 with TRBJ2-1; D gene uncertain. The V gene lost 3 bases and the J gene lost 4 bases, with 13 bases spanning the gap. This CDR3 is 15 amino acids long. Germline V gene data show CDR1 as SEHNR and CDR2 as FQNEAQ (reference sequence). The chain's CDR3 is CASSFPEDGYNEQFF. Here the CDR3 DNA reads TGTGCCAGCAGCTTTCCTGAGGACGGATACAATGAGCAGTTCTTC.

The chain carries TRBV7-8 and TRBJ2-1, with D perhaps TRBD2 (6 bases). In germline, CDR1 is SGHVS, CDR2 FQNEAQ. CDR3 length equals 15 residues. Deletions cut 5 bases from V and 4 bases from J, with 15 bases between. The CDR3 coding sequence is TGTGCCAGCAGCCCCGTTGGGGGGATATACAATGAGCAGTTCTTC. It translates to CASSPVGGIYNEQFF.

The chain recombines TRBV5-4 with TRBJ2-7; 10 positions agree with TRBD2. The CDR3 has 15 residues. CDR1 and CDR2 from the germline V gene are SGHNT and YYREEE (reference sequence). After removal of 3 bases from V and 7 bases from J, the junction contained 10 bases not matched to a gene. The CDR3 DNA follows: TGTGCCAGCAGCTCAGGGCTAGCGGGAGAGGGGGAGCAGTACTTC. Amino acid sequence: CASSSGLAGEGEQYF.

V and J are TRBV30 and TRBJ2-2, with D unclear. CDR1 and CDR2 (germline): GTSNPN, SVGIG (reference sequence). This CDR3 spans 13 amino acids. Trimming shortened V by 2 bases and J by 7 bases, and 11 bases separated the two germline ends. The CDR3 DNA reads TGTGCCTGGAGTCTAGGGTTTCGCGGGGAGCTGTTTTTT. Translated, it gives CAWSLGFRGELFF. Variable domain in full (rest from reference TRBV30 and TRBJ2-2): SQTIHQWPATLVQPVGSPLSLECTVEGTSNPNLYWYRQAAGRGLQLLFYSVGIGQISSEVPQNLSASRPQDRQFILSSKKLLLSDSGFYLCAWSLGFRGELFFGEGSRLTVL.

This clone appeared a few times. The chain joins TRBV27 to TRBJ1-5, with D unclear. Trimming took off 3 bases at V and 0 bases at J, with 3 bases between the two ends. CDR3 length: 13 amino acids. The germline V gene encodes CDR1 MNHEY and CDR2 SMNVEV (reference sequence). CDR3 sequence reads: CASSFDSNQPQHF. In DNA, the CDR3 is TGTGCCAGCAGTTTTGATAGCAATCAGCCCCAGCATTTT.

This chain uses TRBV10-2 with TRBJ2-7; TRBD1 matches 7 bases. V shed 7 bases, J shed 5 bases, and the junction held 11 bases outside the gene matches. Germline V gives CDR1 WSHSY, CDR2 SAAADI. The CDR3 has 14 amino acids. This CDR3 reads CASTPFGTANEQYF. The CDR3 DNA reads as TGCGCCAGCACCCCATTTGGGACAGCCAACGAGCAGTACTTC.

The rearrangement joins TRBV4-1 to TRBJ2-3, with 7 bases matching TRBD1. Per germline, CDR1 MGHRA and CDR2 YSYEKL. The CDR3 extends over 13 amino acids. Trimming removed 5 bases from V and 4 bases from J; junction bases left unmatched: 3. CDR3 coding DNA: TGCGCCAGCAGCGCAGGGACAGCAGATACGCAGTATTTT. Its translation is CASSAGTADTQYF.

This clone was seen just once. The gene calls are TRBV15 and TRBJ2-2; 7 positions match TRBD2. Germline V gene data show CDR1 as LNHNV and CDR2 as YYDKDF (reference sequence). The CDR3 consists of 14 residues. J was trimmed by 6 bases and V by 3 bases; bases with no gene match: 4. The CDR3 protein is CATSSPTSAGELFF. Here the CDR3 DNA reads TGTGCCACCAGCAGCCCCACTAGCGCCGGGGAGCTGTTTTTT.

The chain is built from TRBV7-2 and TRBJ2-2; D possibly corresponds to TRBD2 (6 bases). This CDR3 spans 12 amino acids. V dropped 1 base and J dropped 10 bases, with 7 bases sitting between them. Germline loops: CDR1 SGHTA, CDR2 FQGNSA. In DNA, the CDR3 is TGTGCCAGCAGCTTAGGACTAGAGGAGCTGTTTTTT. Encoded protein: CASSLGLEELFF. The full variable domain, with the rest looked up from reference TRBV7-2 and TRBJ2-2, is GAGVSQSPSNKVTEKGKDVELRCDPISGHTALYWYRQSLGQGLEFLIYFQGNSAPDKSGLPSDRFSAERTGGSVSTLTIQRTQQEDSAVYLCASSLGLEELFFGEGSRLTVL.

V and J are TRBV7-3 and TRBJ2-3, with 9 bases fitting TRBD1. The germline CDR1 and CDR2 sequences are SGHTA and FQGTGA. The CDR3 covers 15 residues. The ends lost 4 bases at V and 4 bases at J; junction bases unmatched: 6. CDR3 in DNA: TGTGCCAGCAGCTGGGGACAGGGTGTTGCAGATACGCAGTATTTT. Protein: CASSWGQGVADTQYF.

The chain has TRBV27 and TRBJ2-3; D is uncertain. Per the germline V gene, CDR1 is MNHEY and CDR2 is SMNVEV (reference sequence). The CDR3 sequence is 13 residues long. The V end was cut by 0 bases, the J end by 5 bases, with 6 bases between. CDR3 in DNA: TGTGCCAGCAGTTTATCGTGGTTAGATACGCAGTATTTT. As protein: CASSLSWLDTQYF.

The rearrangement links TRBV6-1 to TRBJ2-1; 10 bases map to TRBD2. The germline gives CDR1 MNHNS, CDR2 SASEGT. This CDR3 region has 14 residues. J lost 7 bases, V lost 6 bases, and 6 bases had no gene match. CDR3 region: CASSLSGRANEQFF. DNA for the CDR3: TGTGCCAGCAGCCTAAGCGGGAGGGCAAATGAGCAGTTCTTC.